One sample yielded the 26 T cell receptor beta chains listed below, sequenced in a study of human T cells and chemical hapten exposure. TCRdb redid the calling of the RACE reads with MiXCR, one entry per CDR3 protein. Among about 200,000 distinct CDR3 sequences listed, more than 20% were seen once. Time point noted: patch test 3, about 24 weeks after DPC sensitization. Treatment reported: therapeutic diphenylcyclopropenone sensitization with weekly scalp DPC. This specimen consisted of whole blood, obtained in connection with sensitization to the hapten diphenylcyclopropenone (DPC). These receptor sequences come from a middle-aged woman with alopecia areata. Some clones in this sample may be carry-over from other donors' samples.

This clonotype came up many times. J is TRBJ2-3 and V is TRBV29-1; 11 nucleotides match TRBD2. The CDR3 runs 14 residues. Trimming cost V 6 bases and J 2 bases; bases outside gene matches: 4. The V gene's germline CDR1 is SQVTM and CDR2 ANQGSEA. This CDR3 reads CSVGTSGYTDTQYF. CDR3 nucleotide sequence: TGCAGCGTGGGGACTAGCGGATACACAGATACGCAGTATTTT.

The chain recombines TRBV6-6 with TRBJ1-1; 9 positions agree with TRBD1. Trimming removed 2 bases from V and 2 bases from J; junction bases left unmatched: 3. Germline values: CDR1 MNHNY, CDR2 SVGAGI (reference sequence). The CDR3 loop spans 15 amino acids. The CDR3 nucleotides are TGTGCCAGCAGTTACCAGGGACAGGGAAACACTGAAGCTTTCTTT. Protein sequence: CASSYQGQGNTEAFF.

V usage is TRBV28 and J usage is TRBJ2-3; D might be TRBD1 or TRBD2, each matching 5 bases. From germline, CDR1 is MDHEN and CDR2 SYDVKM. The CDR3 contains 16 residues. Trimming shortened V by 3 bases and J by 2 bases, and 15 bases separated the two germline ends. The chain's CDR3 is CASSLNLGVLTDTQYF. CDR3 in DNA: TGTGCCAGCAGTTTGAATCTGGGGGTACTCACAGATACGCAGTATTTT.

This clonotype has more than one count but fewer than ten. V usage is TRBV10-3 and J usage is TRBJ2-7, with unresolved D. CDR1 is ENHRY, CDR2 SYGVKD, per germline. The CDR3 has 13 amino acids. Trimming took off 0 bases at V and 4 bases at J, with 7 bases between the two ends. The CDR3 region is CAISESLQYEQYF. Here the CDR3 DNA reads TGTGCCATCAGTGAGTCCCTACAGTACGAGCAGTACTTC.

Only a few counts were recorded for this clonotype. The chain links TRBV27 to TRBJ2-1, with D possibly being TRBD2 (6 bases). Germline CDR1 MNHEY, CDR2 SMNVEV (reference sequence). This CDR3 is built from 14 residues. Trimming cost V 2 bases and J 9 bases, with 14 bases left between them. This CDR3 reads CASSLTSRLGEQFF. In DNA form, the CDR3 reads TGTGCCAGCAGTTTAACTAGCAGGTTGGGTGAGCAGTTCTTC.

This chain connects TRBV24-1 to TRBJ2-6; 7 bases line up with TRBD1. Unmatched junction bases numbered 12, after V lost 5 bases and J lost 0 bases. The CDR3 is made up of 19 amino acids. Germline CDR1 is KGHDR and CDR2 is SFDVKD. The CDR3 here is CATSAPGQSGISGANVLTF. In nucleotides, the CDR3 is TGTGCCACCAGTGCCCCGGGACAGAGTGGTATCTCTGGGGCCAACGTCCTGACTTTC.

CDR3 region: CASSYSVGRGLVGYTF. Written as DNA, the CDR3 is TGTGCCAGCAGTTACTCGGTTGGCAGGGGGTTAGTTGGCTACACCTTC. V and J are TRBV6-5 and TRBJ1-2; TRBD1 matches 7 bases. CDR3 size: 16 residues. Germline-derived CDR1 and CDR2 are MNHEY and SVGAGI. J lost 7 bases, V lost 0 bases, and 11 bases had no gene match.

This clonotype was observed a few times. CDR3 in amino acids: CASRPSDPPAQYF. In DNA form, the CDR3 reads TGCGCCAGCAGACCTTCCGACCCCCCGGCCCAGTACTTC. The chain couples TRBV10-2 to TRBJ2-5; D unresolved. Germline CDR1 and CDR2: WSHSY and SAAADI. The length of the CDR3 is 13 residues. V dropped 6 bases and J dropped 9 bases, with 17 bases sitting between them.

The CDR3 DNA reads as TGTGCCAGCACCCTGGGGGCAGCATACGAGCAGTACTTC. Protein: CASTLGAAYEQYF. The rearrangement links TRBV28 to TRBJ2-7, with TRBD1 as a possible D gene (6 bases). Germline values: CDR1 MDHEN, CDR2 SYDVKM. The CDR3 extends over 13 amino acids. With 7 bases removed from V and 4 bases from J, the gap between germline ends came to 14 bases.

The chain employs TRBV6-5 and TRBJ1-6; D remains ambiguous. The V end was cut by 8 bases, the J end by 5 bases, with 13 bases between. The germline CDR1 and CDR2 sequences are MNHEY and SVGAGI. This CDR3 is 14 amino acids long. CDR3 nucleotides: TGTGCCAGCGGGGTCTTCGGGAATAATTCACCCCTCCACTTT. This translates into CASGVFGNNSPLHF.

This clonotype was found a few times. The rearrangement links TRBV12-3 or TRBV12-4 to TRBJ2-1; D not resolved. The CDR3 has 14 amino acids. V dropped 8 bases and J dropped 2 bases, with 13 bases sitting between them. CDR3: CASSGGITYNEQFF. As DNA, the CDR3 is TGTGCCAGCTCTGGCGGAATTACCTACAATGAGCAGTTCTTC.

A few counts support this clonotype. The chain uses TRBV24-1 and TRBJ2-2; no clear D gene. Germline V gives CDR1 KGHDR, CDR2 SFDVKD. Trimming cost V 5 bases and J 7 bases, with 13 bases left between them. The CDR3 consists of 14 residues. The CDR3 nucleotides read TGTGCCACCAGTGTGGACGGTTATGGCGGGGAGCTGTTTTTT. As protein: CATSVDGYGGELFF.

The gene calls are TRBV6-2 or TRBV6-3 and TRBJ2-1; D not resolved. Germline CDR1 is MNHEY and CDR2 is SVGEGT. Deletions cut 2 bases from V and 7 bases from J, with 18 bases between. The CDR3 contains 16 residues. The CDR3 loop reads CASSYGGDLPPNEQFF. DNA of the CDR3: TGTGCCAGCAGTTACGGCGGTGACCTCCCGCCAAATGAGCAGTTCTTC.

This rearrangement joins TRBV6-6 to TRBJ2-7, with D possibly TRBD1 on 6 matching bases. V was cut by 2 bases and J by 5 bases, with 16 bases left in between. CDR3 length equals 15 residues. CDR1 is MNHNY and CDR2 is SVGAGI in the germline V gene (reference sequence). CDR3 DNA: TGTGCCAGCAGTTACCCCCCCAGGGGCTTCGACGAGCAGTACTTC. Its protein product is CASSYPPRGFDEQYF.

V and J are TRBV7-2 and TRBJ2-3; D gene uncertain. The CDR3 extends over 12 amino acids. Looked up from germline, CDR1 is SGHTA and CDR2 is FQGNSA. With 5 bases removed from V and 6 bases from J, the gap between germline ends came to 9 bases. The chain's CDR3 is CASSKIRDTQYF. The CDR3 DNA reads TGTGCCAGCAGCAAGATTCGGGATACGCAGTATTTT.

This clonotype was observed a few times. The chain recombines TRBV10-3 with TRBJ2-3; the match to TRBD1 covers 9 bases. The CDR3 consists of 15 residues. Germline V gene sequence: CDR1 ENHRY, CDR2 SYGVKD. Trimming took 6 bases from V and 3 from J; bases not matched to a gene: 7. CDR3 DNA: TGTGCCATCAGCGTCCGGGACAGGGAGACAGATACGCAGTATTTT. As protein: CAISVRDRETDTQYF.

V gene TRBV29-1 combines with J gene TRBJ1-2; a possible D gene is TRBD1 (6 bases). V lost 0 bases, J lost 4 bases, and 12 bases lay in between. The CDR3 is 14 residues long. Looked up from germline, CDR1 is SQVTM and CDR2 is ANQGSEA. In DNA form, the CDR3 reads TGCAGCGTTGAAGATTTTGGGGGGGCCTATGGCTACACCTTC. This encodes CSVEDFGGAYGYTF.

This chain joins TRBV10-3 and TRBJ2-5; no clear D gene. Trimming pared 4 bases from V and 2 bases from J, leaving 11 bases between. The V gene's germline CDR1 is ENHRY and CDR2 SYGVKD. The CDR3 loop spans 14 amino acids. CDR3: CAISVSQHQETQYF. CDR3 DNA: TGTGCCATCAGTGTATCACAGCATCAAGAGACCCAGTACTTC.

The chain couples TRBV6-2 or TRBV6-3 to TRBJ2-3; TRBD2 might be the D (5 bases). This CDR3 region has 13 residues. Trimming shortened V by 0 bases and J by 8 bases, and 9 bases separated the two germline ends. The V gene's germline CDR1 is MNHEY and CDR2 SVGEGT. CDR3 DNA sequence: TGTGCCAGCAGTTACTCTTCGGCGGGTACGCAGTATTTT. Amino acid sequence: CASSYSSAGTQYF.

This rearrangement joins TRBV12-3 or TRBV12-4 to TRBJ1-1; unclear D gene. This CDR3 is built from 13 residues. Trimming shortened V by 6 bases and J by 2 bases, and 10 bases separated the two germline ends. The CDR3 coding sequence is TGTGCCAGCAGGCAAATAGTAAACACTGAAGCTTTCTTT. It translates to CASRQIVNTEAFF.

The V and J genes are TRBV3-1 and TRBJ2-1, with D possibly TRBD2 on 6 matching bases. The germline V gene encodes CDR1 LGHDT and CDR2 YNNKEL (reference sequence). V was shortened by 2 bases and J by 5 bases, with 13 bases between the two germline ends. This CDR3 spans 15 amino acids. CDR3 residues: CASSQWGVRDNEQFF. The CDR3 DNA reads as TGTGCCAGCAGCCAATGGGGGGTAAGGGACAATGAGCAGTTCTTC.

This clonotype was picked up a small number of times. The gene calls are TRBV28 and TRBJ1-4; a possible D gene is TRBD1 (6 bases). With 6 bases removed from V and 5 bases from J, the gap between germline ends came to 13 bases. Germline V gene sequence: CDR1 MDHEN, CDR2 SYDVKM. The length of the CDR3 is 14 residues. The CDR3 bases are TGTGCCAGCAGCGACAGGCTCAGCAATGAAAAACTGTTTTTT. Translated, it gives CASSDRLSNEKLFF.

In this sample, this clonotype turned up many times. The CDR3 bases are TGTGCCAGCAGTTACTCGGTCAACGGGGGGTCCGGGGAGCTGTTTTTT. It is translated as CASSYSVNGGSGELFF. The genes are TRBV6-5 and TRBJ2-2; 7 bases line up with TRBD2. After removal of 0 bases from V and 6 bases from J, the junction contained 7 bases not matched to a gene. The CDR3 contains 16 residues. CDR1 is MNHEY and CDR2 is SVGAGI in the germline V gene.

In its sample, this clonotype was seen a few times. The chain has TRBV27 and TRBJ2-3, with 8 bases fitting TRBD2. CDR3 length: 14 residues. Trimming cost V 7 bases and J 6 bases; bases outside gene matches: 9. Looked up from germline, CDR1 is MNHEY and CDR2 is SMNVEV (reference sequence). The CDR3 coding sequence is TGTGCCAGCAACGGACTAGCAGCAATGGATACGCAGTATTTT. Its translation: CASNGLAAMDTQYF.

Only a few counts were recorded for this clonotype. The junction departs from germline at one end; a sequencing error may be responsible. The chain couples TRBV6-5 to TRBJ1-2, with D unclear. The CDR3 spans 9 residues. The germline V gene encodes CDR1 MNHEY and CDR2 SVGAGI. As DNA, the CDR3 is TGTGCCAGTGGGCCTCCTCCCCACTTC. This sequence encodes CASGPPPHF.

The chain has TRBV7-2 and TRBJ2-7; D possibly corresponds to TRBD1 (5 bases). V lost 4 bases to trimming and J lost 3 bases, with 13 bases between them. Germline V CDR1 and CDR2: SGHTA, FQGNSA. The CDR3 is 14 residues long. The CDR3 nucleotides are TGTGCCAGCAGCTCCCGAGTAAGGGGCTACGAGCAGTACTTC. As protein: CASSSRVRGYEQYF. The whole variable domain, filled in from reference TRBV7-2 and TRBJ2-7, reads GAGVSQSPSNKVTEKGKDVELRCDPISGHTALYWYRQSLGQGLEFLIYFQGNSAPDKSGLPSDRFSAERTGGSVSTLTIQRTQQEDSAVYLCASSSRVRGYEQYFGPGTRLTVT.